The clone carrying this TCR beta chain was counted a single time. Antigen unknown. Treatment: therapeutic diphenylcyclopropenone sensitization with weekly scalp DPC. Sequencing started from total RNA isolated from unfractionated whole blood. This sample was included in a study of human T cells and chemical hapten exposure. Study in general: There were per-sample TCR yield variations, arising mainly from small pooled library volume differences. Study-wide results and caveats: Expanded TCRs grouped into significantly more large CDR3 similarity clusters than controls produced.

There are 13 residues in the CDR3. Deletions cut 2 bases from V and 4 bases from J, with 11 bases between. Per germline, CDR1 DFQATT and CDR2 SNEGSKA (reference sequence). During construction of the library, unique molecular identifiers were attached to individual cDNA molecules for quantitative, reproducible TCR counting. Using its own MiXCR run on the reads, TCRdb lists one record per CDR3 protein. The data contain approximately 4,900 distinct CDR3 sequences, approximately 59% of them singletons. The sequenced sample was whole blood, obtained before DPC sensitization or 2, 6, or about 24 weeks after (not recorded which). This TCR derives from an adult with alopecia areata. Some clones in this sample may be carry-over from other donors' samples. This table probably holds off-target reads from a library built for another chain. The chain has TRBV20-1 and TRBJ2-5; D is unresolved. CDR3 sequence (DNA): TGCAGTGCTAGAAAGACCAGCCGAGAGACCCAGTACTTC. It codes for CSARKTSRETQYF.